Below are 27 T cell receptor beta chains sequenced from a single sample in a study of T cell responses to AZD1222 COVID-19 vaccine. Here immunoSEQ multiplex PCR was the method, and the copy in TCRdb shows in-frame clones only, minus some. The table lists under 150,000 clones, about 90% of them singletons, with about 5.9% in the top ten. The sample in question was peripheral blood, obtained on day 0 of AZD1222 vaccination. The receptors shown here come from an adult in good health.

This clone has a single count. The gene calls are TRBV30 and TRBJ1-3; no firm D call. CDR3 size: 15 residues. Germline V gene lookup returns CDR1 GTSNPN and CDR2 SVGIG (reference sequence). Trimming removed 2 bases at V and 0 bases at J, with 11 bases between. The CDR3 sequence is CAWSLRADSGNTIYF. The DNA of the CDR3 is TGTGCCTGGAGTTTACGGGCCGACTCTGGAAACACCATATATTTT.

This chain uses TRBV30 with TRBJ1-1; TRBD1 matches 7 bases. V lost 0 bases, J lost 5 bases, and 6 bases stayed unmatched. Germline V lookup: CDR1 GTSNPN, CDR2 SVGIG (reference sequence). The CDR3 extends over 14 amino acids. DNA of the CDR3: TGTGCCTGGAGTGTCGGCAGGGGGAGTACTGAAGCTTTCTTT. Encoded protein: CAWSVGRGSTEAFF.

The gene calls are TRBV24-1 and TRBJ2-5; D may be TRBD1 (5 bases). The CDR3 extends over 14 amino acids. V lost 3 bases to trimming and J lost 5 bases, with 12 bases between them. Germline V gene data show CDR1 as KGHDR and CDR2 as SFDVKD. As DNA, the CDR3 is TGTGCCACCAGTGATGCAGGGCCCCGGGAGACCCAGTACTTC. Protein product: CATSDAGPRETQYF.

The J gene is TRBJ1-5, the V gene TRBV5-5, with D tentatively TRBD1 (5 bases). The germline CDR1 and CDR2 sequences are SGHKS and YYEKEE (reference sequence). Trimming cost V 0 bases and J 2 bases, with 9 bases left between them. The CDR3 has 15 amino acids. The chain's CDR3 is CASSLEGVGNQPQHF. DNA of the CDR3: TGTGCCAGCAGCTTGGAAGGGGTTGGCAATCAGCCCCAGCATTTT.

The chain links TRBV11-2 to TRBJ2-7; the match to TRBD2 covers 9 bases. V lost 7 bases, J lost 4 bases, and 11 bases stayed unmatched. The CDR3 length is 15 residues. CDR1 is SGHAT and CDR2 is FQNNGV in the germline V gene. CDR3 loop: CASTGIAGVSYEQYF. The DNA of the CDR3 is TGTGCCAGCACGGGGATAGCGGGAGTGTCGTACGAGCAGTACTTC.

The CDR3 nucleotides are TGTGCCAGTAGTATAGACCCTAGCGGGGTCCCCTACGAGCAGTACTTC. Protein product: CASSIDPSGVPYEQYF. This rearrangement joins TRBV19 to TRBJ2-7; 9 nucleotides line up with TRBD2. Germline V gene lookup returns CDR1 LNHDA and CDR2 SQIVND (reference sequence). Unmatched junction bases numbered 5, after V lost 0 bases and J lost 2 bases. The CDR3 is made up of 16 amino acids.

The chain employs TRBV7-2 and TRBJ2-7; 13 bases are a match to TRBD2. The CDR3 runs to 16 residues. CDR1 and CDR2 (germline): SGHTA, FQGNSA. V shed 1 base and J 2 bases; nucleotides not matched to a gene: 2. In DNA, the CDR3 is TGTGCCAGCAGCTTAGACGGGACTAGCGGGGCCTACGAGCAGTACTTC. Its translation is CASSLDGTSGAYEQYF.

V is TRBV5-4 and J is TRBJ2-7; 10 bases are shared with TRBD2. This CDR3 has 15 amino acids. Germline V lookup: CDR1 SGHNT, CDR2 YYREEE (reference sequence). J gave up 6 bases and V 3 bases, and 9 bases lay outside the gene matches. The CDR3 reads CASSSGTSDSSEQYF. The DNA of the CDR3 is TGTGCCAGCAGCTCCGGGACTAGCGATTCGAGCGAGCAGTACTTC. The entire variable domain, with the rest obtained from reference TRBV5-4 and TRBJ2-7, is as follows: ETGVTQSPTHLIKTRGQQVTLRCSSQSGHNTVSWYQQALGQGPQFIFQYYREEENGRGNFPPRFSGLQFPNYSSELNVNALELDDSALYLCASSSGTSDSSEQYFGPGTRLTVT.

The chain carries TRBV3-1 (or the pseudogene TRBV3-2) and TRBJ2-3; the match to TRBD2 covers 9 bases. CDR1 and CDR2 (germline): LGHDT, YNNKEL (reference sequence). With 5 bases clipped from V and 2 bases from J, the junction kept 8 bases outside the gene matches. This CDR3 comprises 16 residues. DNA of the CDR3: TGTGCCAGCAGCTCTGCCCTAGCGGGATACACAGATACGCAGTATTTT. Its translation: CASSSALAGYTDTQYF.

The gene calls are TRBV5-1 and TRBJ2-1; 11 positions agree with TRBD2. The CDR3 loop spans 15 amino acids. Germline loops: CDR1 SGHRS, CDR2 YFSETQ. With 4 bases clipped from V and 9 bases from J, the junction kept 9 bases outside the gene matches. The CDR3 protein is CASSGTSGSRGEQFF. The CDR3 DNA is TGCGCCAGCAGCGGAACTAGCGGGAGTCGGGGTGAGCAGTTCTTC.

V and J are TRBV19 and TRBJ2-2; D ambiguous. The CDR3 contains 15 residues. V was trimmed by 7 bases and J by 0 bases, leaving 12 bases between them. CDR1 and CDR2 (germline): LNHDA, SQIVND (reference sequence). The CDR3 protein is CASIKSATNTGELFF. The DNA for the CDR3 is TGTGCCAGTATTAAAAGCGCTACGAACACCGGGGAGCTGTTTTTT.

This chain connects TRBV5-1 to TRBJ2-1; 11 bases map to TRBD1. Germline CDR1 SGHRS, CDR2 YFSETQ. The V gene end was trimmed by 3 bases and the J gene end by 3 bases; junction bases not matched to a gene: 2. This CDR3 has 15 residues. The CDR3 DNA sequence: TGCGCCAGCAGCTGGACAGGGGGCATCTACAATGAGCAGTTCTTC. It yields the protein CASSWTGGIYNEQFF.

The chain recombines TRBV9 with TRBJ1-4; possibly TRBD1 for D (6 bases). The germline V and J ends were trimmed by 0 bases and 4 bases, with 10 bases remaining between them. This CDR3 contains 15 residues. CDR1 is SGDLS and CDR2 is YYNGEE in the germline V gene. CDR3 amino acids: CASSVDGQINEKLFF. The CDR3 DNA reads as TGTGCCAGCAGCGTAGATGGACAGATTAATGAAAAACTGTTTTTT.

The chain is built from TRBV27 and TRBJ1-2; 7 bases map to TRBD1. Germline trimming cut 0 bases from V and 4 bases from J; bases unmatched to any gene: 8. Germline V gene lookup returns CDR1 MNHEY and CDR2 SMNVEV (reference sequence). CDR3 size: 16 residues. In DNA, the CDR3 is TGTGCCAGCAGTTTATCCGTGGCAGGGGGAGGCTATGGCTACACCTTC. It is translated as CASSLSVAGGGYGYTF.

The V gene is TRBV21-1, the J gene TRBJ2-7; the tabulated D call, TRBD2, remains unverified against the DNA. TRBV21-1 is labeled a pseudogene. The CDR3 totals 14 residues. The CDR3 loop reads CASSNRDYSYEQYF. The DNA of the CDR3 is TGTGCCAGCAGCAACCGGGACTACTCCTACGAGCAGTACTTC.

The genes are TRBV2 and TRBJ1-6; no clear D gene. V was cut by 6 bases and J by 0 bases, with 9 bases left in between. CDR3 length equals 15 residues. Germline lookup yields CDR1 SNHLY and CDR2 FYNNEI. CDR3 region: CASRRDSSYNSPLHF. CDR3 bases: TGTGCCAGCAGGCGAGATAGCTCCTATAATTCACCCCTCCACTTT.

The genes are TRBV28 and TRBJ2-7, with D possibly TRBD2 on 6 matching bases. Germline assignment: CDR1 MDHEN and CDR2 SYDVKM. CDR3 length: 13 amino acids. The germline V and J ends were trimmed by 7 bases and 1 base, with 11 bases remaining between them. CDR3 amino acids: CASTRDSSYEQYF. The CDR3, as DNA: TGTGCCAGCACCCGGGACTCATCCTACGAGCAGTACTTC.

The V gene is TRBV27, the J gene TRBJ2-7; D tentatively fits TRBD1 or TRBD2 (5 bases each). V dropped 6 bases and J dropped 3 bases, with 18 bases sitting between them. The germline gives CDR1 MNHEY, CDR2 SMNVEV (reference sequence). The CDR3 is 15 amino acids. The CDR3 spells CASREFPGRDYEQYF. The CDR3 bases are TGTGCCAGCAGAGAATTTCCGGGACGGGACTACGAGCAGTACTTC.

The rearrangement links TRBV10-3 to TRBJ2-3, with TRBD2 matching 7 bases. Germline CDR1 and CDR2: ENHRY and SYGVKD. Trimming removed 6 bases from V and 3 bases from J; junction bases left unmatched: 9. This CDR3 contains 15 residues. This chain's CDR3 is CAIRGLAGSTDTQYF. CDR3 coding DNA: TGTGCCATCAGGGGATTAGCGGGTTCAACAGATACGCAGTATTTT.

The V gene is TRBV11-3, the J gene TRBJ2-7, with 11 bases matching TRBD2. Germline V gene lookup returns CDR1 SGHNT and CDR2 YENEEA. V was clipped by 2 bases and J by 3 bases; unmatched bases: 12. The CDR3 contains 18 residues. CDR3: CASSLSGTSGLTYYEQYF. CDR3 in DNA: TGTGCCAGCAGCTTATCCGGGACTAGCGGTCTTACCTACTACGAGCAGTACTTC.

This clone has just one count. The chain employs TRBV7-3 and TRBJ2-1; 8 bases match TRBD1. Germline lookup yields CDR1 SGHTA and CDR2 FQGTGA. The CDR3 has 15 residues. J gave up 7 bases and V 2 bases, and 7 bases lay outside the gene matches. Here the CDR3 DNA reads TGTGCCAGCAGCTTACAGGGGGCTAAGATTAATGAGCAGTTCTTC. Its protein product is CASSLQGAKINEQFF.

The chain links TRBV19 to TRBJ1-4; D perhaps matches TRBD1 (5 bases). V was cut by 5 bases and J by 5 bases, with 15 bases left in between. Germline V gene sequence: CDR1 LNHDA, CDR2 SQIVND (reference sequence). The CDR3 extends over 15 amino acids. CDR3 residues: CASSPWLGDNEKLFF. The CDR3 DNA follows: TGTGCCAGTAGTCCGTGGTTGGGGGACAATGAAAAACTGTTTTTT.

The rearrangement links TRBV5-4 to TRBJ1-6; a weak D match, TRBD1 (6 bases). CDR1 SGHNT and CDR2 YYREEE come from the germline V gene (reference sequence). The CDR3 is 14 amino acids. Trimming took off 6 bases at V and 7 bases at J, with 14 bases between the two ends. The CDR3: CASKLARGNSPLHF. DNA for the CDR3: TGTGCCAGCAAACTTGCCAGGGGAAATTCACCCCTCCACTTT.

This clone was seen only once. The rearrangement joins TRBV5-1 to TRBJ2-5, with 7 bases identical to TRBD1. The germline gives CDR1 SGHRS, CDR2 YFSETQ. The CDR3 loop spans 14 amino acids. V dropped 9 bases and J dropped 1; count of bases not matched to a gene: 9. The CDR3 loop is CATSHGQAQETQYF. CDR3 DNA sequence: TGCGCCACCTCACATGGACAGGCCCAAGAGACCCAGTACTTC.

The chain recombines TRBV28 with TRBJ1-4, with 7 bases lining up with TRBD1. After removal of 6 bases from V and 2 bases from J, the junction contained 9 bases not matched to a gene. The CDR3 spans 16 residues. The germline V gene has CDR1 MDHEN and CDR2 SYDVKM. The CDR3, as DNA: TGTGCCAGCAGGCAACAGGGGATGCGGACTAATGAAAAACTGTTTTTT. Its translation: CASRQQGMRTNEKLFF.

This rearrangement joins TRBV19 to TRBJ1-5; weak D call: TRBD1 (5 bases). This CDR3 has 16 residues. Trimming took 0 bases from V and 3 from J, leaving 12 bases between them. Looked up from germline, CDR1 is LNHDA and CDR2 is SQIVND (reference sequence). In nucleotides, the CDR3 is TGTGCCAGTAGTATAGAAGAGGGGCGGAACAATCAGCCCCAGCATTTT. This sequence encodes CASSIEEGRNNQPQHF.

The rearrangement joins TRBV27 to TRBJ1-6, with a weak D call TRBD1 (6 bases). This CDR3 region has 15 residues. The V end was cut by 3 bases, the J end by 9 bases, with 15 bases between. Looked up from germline, CDR1 is MNHEY and CDR2 is SMNVEV (reference sequence). CDR3: CASSLEDSWGSPLHF. For the CDR3, the DNA is TGTGCCAGCAGTTTGGAGGACAGTTGGGGTTCACCCCTCCACTTT.